This TCR beta chain was identified in a study of PD-L1 blockade in urothelial cancer. Study in general: In the patient group, most of the 29 were males with bladder-origin urothelial cancer.

Sample time point: pretreatment peripheral blood. Patients in the study were battling locally advanced or metastatic urothelial carcinoma. Produced via immunoSEQ multiplex PCR; TCRdb's table is partial and in-frame only. The profile shows tens of thousands of clones, about 83% of them singletons. Losses at the gene ends were 6 bases for V and 6 bases for J; bases not matched to a gene: 17. The CDR3 loop spans 16 amino acids. Germline-derived CDR1 and CDR2 are SQVTM and ANQGSEA. This clone has only one observation. Sample: PBMCs, taken around atezolizumab (anti-PD-L1) treatment. The V call is TRBV29-1, the J call TRBJ2-1, with 7 nucleotides matching TRBD2. This receptor was identified in a man aged 60-69 years with urothelial cancer. The CDR3, as DNA: TGCAGCGTCGCCGCCCCGACTAGCCGGATCGGCAATGAGCAGTTCTTC. It yields the protein CSVAAPTSRIGNEQFF.